This TCR beta chain emerged from a study of blood T cell repertoires in COVID-19. Turning to the study itself: Samples taken during acute and convalescent COVID-19 were collected in the United States, Italy and Spain. T cells, B-cell-depleted T cells, or PBMCs supplied cDNA or gDNA.

Between the trimmed V and J ends, which lost 1 base and 2 bases, there was a span of 11 bases. Germline values: CDR1 LNHDA, CDR2 SQIVND (reference sequence). The CDR3 sequence is 15 residues long. Measured with immunoSEQ multiplex PCR; TCRdb has only the in-frame clones, and not every one. Counted here are hundreds of thousands of clones, 70% to 90% occurring once; the ten biggest clones make up about 12%. Enrolled during active infection, Seattle patients were then followed longitudinally. The gene calls are TRBV19 and TRBJ1-2; a weak D match, TRBD1 (6 bases). Material: peripheral blood. The clonotype comes from a woman between 50 and 59 years old with COVID-19, enrolled during active disease. Here the CDR3 reads CASSIATGGNYGYTF. CDR3 bases: TGTGCCAGTAGTATAGCGACAGGCGGGAACTATGGCTACACCTTC.